What follows are 25 T cell receptor beta chains derived from one specimen sequenced in a study of OX40 agonist ivuxolimab in advanced cancers. Data came from immunoSEQ multiplex PCR; TCRdb stores just in-frame clones and leaves some out. Among under 110,000 clones listed, about nine tenths were seen once. Sequences were derived from CD4+ or CD8+ T cells sorted from blood, sampled in a trial of the OX40 agonist ivuxolimab. Receptors were obtained from an adult with an advanced solid tumor such as melanoma, head and neck, liver or kidney cancer.

This rearrangement joins TRBV9 to TRBJ2-5, with D perhaps being TRBD1 or TRBD2 (5 bases each). Germline V gene data show CDR1 as SGDLS and CDR2 as YYNGEE. The CDR3 contains 14 residues. Trimming pared 0 bases from V and 4 bases from J, leaving 10 bases between. Here the CDR3 reads CASSVAPGRETQYF. The DNA of the CDR3 is TGTGCCAGCAGCGTAGCTCCAGGGAGAGAGACCCAGTACTTC.

This chain links TRBV6-4 with TRBJ2-7, with 9 nucleotides matching TRBD1. This CDR3 is 16 amino acids long. V lost 6 bases and J lost 4; bases outside the gene matches: 13. Germline lookup yields CDR1 MRHNA and CDR2 SNTAGT. The CDR3 loop is CASSPTSGTGLYEQYF. DNA of the CDR3: TGTGCCAGCAGCCCCACGTCCGGGACAGGGTTGTACGAGCAGTACTTC.

This rearrangement joins TRBV19 to TRBJ1-2; D is ambiguous. Germline-derived CDR1 and CDR2 are LNHDA and SQIVND (reference sequence). This CDR3 has 15 amino acids. V was pared by 0 bases and J by 8 bases, with 16 bases between. CDR3 amino acids: CASSIDPDGLGGYTF. CDR3 DNA: TGTGCCAGTAGTATAGATCCGGACGGCCTTGGCGGCTACACCTTC.

The chain carries TRBV5-1 and TRBJ1-6; D unclear. This CDR3 spans 15 amino acids. Germline CDR1 is SGHRS and CDR2 is YFSETQ. V lost 0 bases to trimming and J lost 5 bases, with 9 bases between them. DNA for the CDR3: TGCGCCAGCAGCTTGGGGGAGGGAGATAATTCACCCCTCCACTTT. This translates into CASSLGEGDNSPLHF.

The gene calls are TRBV6-6 and TRBJ1-3; 7 bases line up with TRBD1. Trimming removed 6 bases from V and 0 bases from J; junction bases left unmatched: 5. CDR3 length: 15 amino acids. Germline lookup yields CDR1 MNHNY and CDR2 SVGAGI (reference sequence). The CDR3 DNA is TGTGCCAGCAGACCAGGGGGATCCTCTGGAAACACCATATATTTT. The encoded protein is CASRPGGSSGNTIYF.

The V gene is TRBV4-1, the J gene TRBJ2-5; no definite D call. Trimming shortened V by 3 bases and J by 4 bases, and 12 bases separated the two germline ends. Germline V gene lookup returns CDR1 MGHRA and CDR2 YSYEKL. This CDR3 region has 14 residues. In DNA form, the CDR3 reads TGCGCCAGCAGCCAGTCAGGTAGTCGAGAGACCCAGTACTTC. It specifies CASSQSGSRETQYF.

The chain uses TRBV4-3 and TRBJ1-2; 8 nucleotides match TRBD1. Germline loops: CDR1 LGHNA, CDR2 YSLEER. This CDR3 region has 15 residues. The V and J ends lost 0 bases and 4 bases, in that order; junction bases with no gene match: 4. CDR3 sequence: CASSQERGTGYGYTF. CDR3 in DNA: TGCGCCAGCAGCCAAGAGCGTGGGACAGGCTATGGCTACACCTTC.

The rearrangement links TRBV29-1 to TRBJ2-3, with 14 bases that match TRBD2. The germline V gene has CDR1 SQVTM and CDR2 ANQGSEA. This CDR3 has 14 residues. Losses at the gene ends were 7 bases for V and 8 bases for J; bases not matched to a gene: 8. This CDR3 is CSGRLAGGPVTQYF. The CDR3 region has the DNA TGCAGCGGTCGACTAGCGGGGGGGCCGGTTACGCAGTATTTT.

The chain is built from TRBV14 and TRBJ1-6, with D hard to call. CDR3 length equals 17 residues. The V and J ends lost 3 bases and 2 bases respectively, with 14 bases between them. The germline CDR1 and CDR2 sequences are SGHDN and FVKESK. CDR3 region: CASSQARSGTYNSPLHF. In DNA, the CDR3 is TGTGCCAGCAGCCAGGCCCGTTCTGGGACCTATAATTCACCCCTCCACTTT.

This clone was recorded only once. The chain combines TRBV4-1 with TRBJ2-3; D is unclear. The CDR3 is made up of 15 amino acids. Germline CDR1 MGHRA, CDR2 YSYEKL. V was trimmed by 0 bases and J by 5 bases, leaving 12 bases between them. The CDR3 is CASSQDPPLGDTQYF. The CDR3 DNA is TGCGCCAGCAGCCAAGATCCACCCTTGGGAGATACGCAGTATTTT.

The V call is TRBV7-9, the J call TRBJ2-7, with D hard to call. There are 12 residues in the CDR3. CDR1 is SEHNR and CDR2 is FQNEAQ in the germline V gene (reference sequence). V was cut by 5 bases and J by 6 bases, with 11 bases left in between. The CDR3 region has the DNA TGTGCCAGCAGCGTCATTTCGGGCGAGCAGTACTTC. Amino acids: CASSVISGEQYF.

The chain links TRBV29-1 to TRBJ2-2; no definite D call. Deletions cut 5 bases from V and 6 bases from J, with 16 bases between. Germline V gene lookup returns CDR1 SQVTM and CDR2 ANQGSEA. This CDR3 region has 14 residues. CDR3 sequence reads: CSVQTTPGAGELFF. CDR3 nucleotide sequence: TGCAGCGTTCAGACAACCCCGGGTGCCGGGGAGCTGTTTTTT.

The V call is TRBV12-2, the J call TRBJ2-3; the D call of TRBD2 is as the table states it, not checked on the DNA. TRBV12-2 is a recognized pseudogene. The CDR3 has 12 residues. This CDR3 is CASRPTRDTQYF. CDR3 DNA: TGTGCAAGTCGCCCAACGAGGGATACGCAGTATTTT.

The chain employs TRBV18 and TRBJ2-5; D perhaps matches TRBD1 (6 bases). Germline CDR1 reads KGHSH; CDR2 reads LQKENI. The CDR3 sequence is 14 residues long. The V end lost 4 bases, the J end lost 4 bases, and 13 bases lay between the germline ends. CDR3 region: CASSRGQPGETQYF. The CDR3 DNA follows: TGTGCCAGCTCACGAGGACAGCCCGGAGAGACCCAGTACTTC.

About this clone: Within the sample, other DNA sequences also encode this same CDR3. V and J are TRBV29-1 and TRBJ2-5; 9 positions agree with TRBD1. CDR3 length: 13 amino acids. Germline V gene data show CDR1 as SQVTM and CDR2 as ANQGSEA. V was pared by 6 bases and J by 1 base, with 3 bases of the junction left unmatched. The CDR3 DNA sequence: TGCAGCGTCGGGACAGGGTCCCAAGAGACCCAGTACTTC. It is translated as CSVGTGSQETQYF.

This clone has just a few counts. This chain connects TRBV4-1 to TRBJ1-5, with D tentatively TRBD1 (5 bases). V lost 3 bases and J 5 bases, leaving 20 bases between the germline ends. The CDR3 runs 17 residues. Per the germline V gene, CDR1 is MGHRA and CDR2 is YSYEKL. CDR3: CASSQLDRQISDQPQHF. For the CDR3, the DNA is TGCGCCAGCAGCCAGTTGGATAGACAGATTTCGGATCAGCCCCAGCATTTT.

The V call is TRBV6-5, the J call TRBJ2-7; TRBD1 is a possible D gene (6 bases). Germline V gene sequence: CDR1 MNHEY, CDR2 SVGAGI. V lost 6 bases, J lost 1 base, and 10 bases lay in between. The CDR3 has 13 residues. The DNA for the CDR3 is TGTGCCAGCAGGACAGGTGATTCCTACGAGCAGTACTTC. It is translated as CASRTGDSYEQYF.

The chain recombines TRBV5-1 with TRBJ2-3; D ambiguous. Trimming left V 4 bases short and J 3 bases short, with 6 bases between. The CDR3 covers 12 residues. Germline V lookup: CDR1 SGHRS, CDR2 YFSETQ. The CDR3 reads CASSPQTDTQYF. The CDR3 DNA reads TGCGCCAGCAGCCCCCAGACAGATACGCAGTATTTT. Variable domain in full (rest from reference TRBV5-1 and TRBJ2-3): KAGVTQTPRYLIKTRGQQVTLSCSPISGHRSVSWYQQTPGQGLQFLFEYFSETQRNKGNFPGRFSGRQFSNSRSEMNVSTLELGDSALYLCASSPQTDTQYFGPGTRLTVL.

CDR3 in amino acids: CASSLSENTEAFF. CDR3 sequence (DNA): TGTGCCAGCAGCCTATCGGAAAACACTGAAGCTTTCTTT. The chain links TRBV7-7 to TRBJ1-1; D not resolved. Trimming took off 5 bases at V and 2 bases at J, with 9 bases between the two ends. The CDR3 covers 13 residues. CDR1 is SSHAT and CDR2 is FNYEAQ in the germline V gene (reference sequence).

The count of this clone is one. The chain links TRBV19 to TRBJ2-7, with a weak D call TRBD2 (5 bases). The CDR3 is 14 residues long. CDR1 is LNHDA, CDR2 SQIVND, per germline (reference sequence). Trimming took off 5 bases at V and 0 bases at J, with 11 bases between the two ends. The CDR3 protein is CASSGSGSSYEQYF. The CDR3 DNA is TGTGCCAGTAGTGGTTCGGGGTCCTCCTACGAGCAGTACTTC.

This chain links TRBV11-2 with TRBJ1-1; D uncertain. Germline CDR1 and CDR2: SGHAT and FQNNGV. Trimming stripped 5 bases from V and 3 bases from J, with 16 bases between. This CDR3 comprises 15 residues. In nucleotides, the CDR3 is TGTGCCAGCAGCCAACAAGGTGGGAGGTACACTGAAGCTTTCTTT. Its translation: CASSQQGGRYTEAFF. Complete variable domain (other parts from reference TRBV11-2 and TRBJ1-1): EAGVAQSPRYKIIEKRQSVAFWCNPISGHATLYWYQQILGQGPKLLIQFQNNGVVDDSQLPKDRFSAERLKGVDSTLKIQPAKLEDSAVYLCASSQQGGRYTEAFFGQGTRLTVV.

This CDR3 is CASSVSIPLSGGLGYNEQFF. DNA for the CDR3: TGTGCCAGCAGCGTATCCATACCTCTTAGCGGGGGGCTCGGCTACAATGAGCAGTTCTTC. This rearrangement joins TRBV9 to TRBJ2-1; 10 bases are shared with TRBD2. Germline trimming cut 1 base from V and 3 bases from J; bases unmatched to any gene: 16. There are 20 residues in the CDR3. The germline CDR1 and CDR2 sequences are SGDLS and YYNGEE.

This clone has just a few counts. The chain joins TRBV19 to TRBJ2-3; a weak D match, TRBD1 (7 bases). Germline V gene lookup returns CDR1 LNHDA and CDR2 SQIVND (reference sequence). The CDR3 is 18 amino acids. With 3 bases removed from V and 6 bases from J, the gap between germline ends came to 25 bases. The CDR3 protein is CASSILPSGGGPRDTQYF. The CDR3 DNA is TGTGCCAGTAGTATCTTACCCTCCGGAGGGGGCCCACGGGATACGCAGTATTTT.

The chain uses TRBV5-1 and TRBJ2-3, with TRBD2 matching over 15 bases. The CDR3 has 20 residues. Germline loops: CDR1 SGHRS, CDR2 YFSETQ. Trimming at V came to 4 bases and at J to 0 bases, leaving 12 bases not matched to a gene. CDR3 coding DNA: TGCGCCAGCAGCCCACCGGGACTAGCGGGGGGTTACCCTAGCACAGATACGCAGTATTTT. Translation: CASSPPGLAGGYPSTDTQYF.

The CDR3 region is CASTPSSGGNYGYTF. DNA of the CDR3: TGTGCCAGCACCCCCAGTAGTGGGGGTAACTATGGCTACACCTTC. The V gene is TRBV7-2, the J gene TRBJ1-2; the D gene is possibly TRBD1 (5 bases). The V gene's germline CDR1 is SGHTA and CDR2 FQGNSA. The CDR3 has 15 amino acids. Trimming pared 7 bases from V and 1 base from J, leaving 16 bases between.